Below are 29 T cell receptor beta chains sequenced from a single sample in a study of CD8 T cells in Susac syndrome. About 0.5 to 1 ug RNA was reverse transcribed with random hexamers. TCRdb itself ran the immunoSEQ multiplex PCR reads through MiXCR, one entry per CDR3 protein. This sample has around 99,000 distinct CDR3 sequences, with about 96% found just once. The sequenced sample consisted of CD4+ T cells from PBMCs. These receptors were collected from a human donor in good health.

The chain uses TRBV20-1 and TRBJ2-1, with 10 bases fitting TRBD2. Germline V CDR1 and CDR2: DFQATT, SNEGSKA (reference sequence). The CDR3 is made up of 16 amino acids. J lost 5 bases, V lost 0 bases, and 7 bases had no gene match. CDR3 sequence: CSARDLTLAGNNEQFF. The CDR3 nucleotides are TGCAGTGCTAGAGATCTAACACTAGCGGGGAACAATGAGCAGTTCTTC.

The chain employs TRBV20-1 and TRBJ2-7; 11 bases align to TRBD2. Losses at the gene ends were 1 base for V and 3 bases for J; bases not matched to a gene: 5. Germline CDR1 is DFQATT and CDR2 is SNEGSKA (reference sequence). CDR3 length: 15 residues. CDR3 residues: CSARVTSGSGYEQYF. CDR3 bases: TGCAGTGCTAGAGTCACTAGCGGGAGTGGCTACGAGCAGTACTTC.

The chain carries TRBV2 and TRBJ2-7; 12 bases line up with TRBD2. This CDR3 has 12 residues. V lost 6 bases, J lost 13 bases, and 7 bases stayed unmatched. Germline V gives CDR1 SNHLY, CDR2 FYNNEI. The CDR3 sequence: CASSTTSGGTYF. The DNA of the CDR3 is TGTGCCAGCAGCACTACTAGCGGGGGGACTTACTTC.

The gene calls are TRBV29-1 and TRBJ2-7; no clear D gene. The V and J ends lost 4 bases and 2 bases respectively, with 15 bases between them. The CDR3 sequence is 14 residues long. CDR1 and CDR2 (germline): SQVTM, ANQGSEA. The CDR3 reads CSVVVRTATYEQYF. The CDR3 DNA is TGCAGCGTTGTTGTTCGGACGGCCACCTACGAGCAGTACTTC.

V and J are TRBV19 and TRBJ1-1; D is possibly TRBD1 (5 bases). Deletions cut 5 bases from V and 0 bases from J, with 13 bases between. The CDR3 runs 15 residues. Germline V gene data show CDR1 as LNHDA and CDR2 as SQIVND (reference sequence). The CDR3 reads CASSLGTGLNTEAFF. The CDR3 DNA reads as TGTGCCAGTAGTTTAGGGACGGGTCTGAACACTGAAGCTTTCTTT.

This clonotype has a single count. This CDR3 reads CASRGGLAGDGTQYF. Here the CDR3 DNA reads TGTGCCAGCAGAGGGGGACTAGCGGGAGATGGGACCCAGTACTTC. The chain joins TRBV2 to TRBJ2-5; the match to TRBD2 covers 14 bases. With 6 bases clipped from V and 7 bases from J, the junction kept 7 bases outside the gene matches. Germline CDR1 is SNHLY and CDR2 is FYNNEI. The CDR3 spans 15 residues.

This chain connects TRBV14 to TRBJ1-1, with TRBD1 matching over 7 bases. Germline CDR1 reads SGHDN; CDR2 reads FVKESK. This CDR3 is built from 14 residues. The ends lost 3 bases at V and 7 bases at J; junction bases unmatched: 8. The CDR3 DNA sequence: TGTGCCAGCAGCCACGCCGGACAGGTGTTTGAAGCTTTCTTT. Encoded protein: CASSHAGQVFEAFF.

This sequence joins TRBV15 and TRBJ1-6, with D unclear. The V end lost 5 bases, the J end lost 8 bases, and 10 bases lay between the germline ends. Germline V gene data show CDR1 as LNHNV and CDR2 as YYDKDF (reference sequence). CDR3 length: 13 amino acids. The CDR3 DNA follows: TGTGCCACCAGCGTGCCGTGGGATTCACCCCTCCACTTT. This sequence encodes CATSVPWDSPLHF.

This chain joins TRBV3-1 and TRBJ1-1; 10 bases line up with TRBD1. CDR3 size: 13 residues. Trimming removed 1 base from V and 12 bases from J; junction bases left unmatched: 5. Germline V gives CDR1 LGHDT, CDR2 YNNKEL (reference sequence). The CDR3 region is CASSQGQGARTFF. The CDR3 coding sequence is TGTGCCAGCAGCCAAGGACAGGGGGCGAGAACTTTCTTT.

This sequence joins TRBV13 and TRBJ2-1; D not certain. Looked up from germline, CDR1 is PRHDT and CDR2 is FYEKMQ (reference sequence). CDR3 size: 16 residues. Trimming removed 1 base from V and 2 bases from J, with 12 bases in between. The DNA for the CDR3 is TGTGCCAGCAGCTTAGCCCTAGGGTCTCCCTACAATGAGCAGTTCTTC. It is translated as CASSLALGSPYNEQFF.

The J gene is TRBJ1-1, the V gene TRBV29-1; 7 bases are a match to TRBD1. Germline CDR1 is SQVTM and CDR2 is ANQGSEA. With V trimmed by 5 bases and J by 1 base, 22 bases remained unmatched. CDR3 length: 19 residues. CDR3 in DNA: TGCAGCGTTAGAAAGACAGGGAAGCCCCTTTTGAGGAAGAACACTGAAGCTTTCTTT. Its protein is CSVRKTGKPLLRKNTEAFF.

The CDR3 loop reads CASSYGASGLDTQYF. The CDR3, as DNA: TGTGCCAGCAGCTACGGGGCTAGCGGCTTAGATACGCAGTATTTT. The chain recombines TRBV5-6 with TRBJ2-3; 7 positions agree with TRBD2. The CDR3 length is 15 residues. V lost 3 bases to trimming and J lost 5 bases; unmatched junction nucleotides: 9. Germline V gene lookup returns CDR1 SGHDT and CDR2 YYEEEE.

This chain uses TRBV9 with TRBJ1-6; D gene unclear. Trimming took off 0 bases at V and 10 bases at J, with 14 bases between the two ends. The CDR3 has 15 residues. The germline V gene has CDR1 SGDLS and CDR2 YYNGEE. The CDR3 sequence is CASSVEGRTGSPLHF. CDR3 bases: TGTGCCAGCAGCGTAGAAGGGCGAACGGGGTCACCCCTCCACTTT.

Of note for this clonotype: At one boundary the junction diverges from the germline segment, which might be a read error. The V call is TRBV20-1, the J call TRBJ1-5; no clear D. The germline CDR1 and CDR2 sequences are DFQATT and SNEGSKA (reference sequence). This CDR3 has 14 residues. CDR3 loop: CSARDPRGGQLQHF. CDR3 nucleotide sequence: TGCAGTGCTAGAGATCCTCGGGGAGGCCAGCTCCAGCATTTT.

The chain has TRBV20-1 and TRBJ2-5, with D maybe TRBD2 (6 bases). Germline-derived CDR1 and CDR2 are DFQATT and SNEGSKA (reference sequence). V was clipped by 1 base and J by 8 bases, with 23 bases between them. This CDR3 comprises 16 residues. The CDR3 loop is CSARGVGPAGGRTQYF. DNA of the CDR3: TGCAGTGCTAGAGGGGTCGGCCCCGCCGGAGGGAGAACCCAGTACTTC.

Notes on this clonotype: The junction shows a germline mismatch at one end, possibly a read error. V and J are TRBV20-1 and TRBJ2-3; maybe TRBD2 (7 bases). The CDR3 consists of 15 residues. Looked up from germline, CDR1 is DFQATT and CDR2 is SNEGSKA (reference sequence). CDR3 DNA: TGCAGTGCTGGAGAGGGGCGGGGGCCCACAGATACGCAGTATTTT. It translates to CSAGEGRGPTDTQYF.

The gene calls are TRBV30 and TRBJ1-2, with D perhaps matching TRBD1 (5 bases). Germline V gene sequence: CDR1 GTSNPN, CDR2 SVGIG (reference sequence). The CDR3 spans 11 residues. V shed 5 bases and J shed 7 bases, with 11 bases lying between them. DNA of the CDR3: TGTGCCTGGGACAGCCCCAGTGGCTACACCTTC. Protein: CAWDSPSGYTF. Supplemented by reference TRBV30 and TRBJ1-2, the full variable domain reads SQTIHQWPATLVQPVGSPLSLECTVEGTSNPNLYWYRQAAGRGLQLLFYSVGIGQISSEVPQNLSASRPQDRQFILSSKKLLLSDSGFYLCAWDSPSGYTFGSGTRLTVV.

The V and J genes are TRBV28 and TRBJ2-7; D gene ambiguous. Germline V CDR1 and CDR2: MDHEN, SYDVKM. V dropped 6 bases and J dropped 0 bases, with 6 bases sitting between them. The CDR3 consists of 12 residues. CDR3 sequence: CASRVTSYEQYF. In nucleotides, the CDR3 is TGTGCCAGCAGGGTCACCTCCTACGAGCAGTACTTC.

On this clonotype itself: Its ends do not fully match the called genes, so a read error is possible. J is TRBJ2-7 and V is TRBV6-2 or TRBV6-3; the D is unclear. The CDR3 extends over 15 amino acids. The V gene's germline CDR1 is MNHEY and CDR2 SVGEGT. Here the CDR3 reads CASTYSRQPPYEQYF. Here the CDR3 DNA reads TGTGCCAGCACTTACTCTAGGCAGCCACCCTACGAGCAGTACTTC.

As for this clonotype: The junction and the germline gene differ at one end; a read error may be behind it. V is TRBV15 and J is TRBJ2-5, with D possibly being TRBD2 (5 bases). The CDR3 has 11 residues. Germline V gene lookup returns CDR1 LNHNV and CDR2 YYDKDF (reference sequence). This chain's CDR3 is CATSRDARVNF. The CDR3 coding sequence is TGTGCCACCAGCAGAGATGCGCGGGTTAACTTC.

The CDR3 spells CASSPGQGASNTEAFF. The CDR3 coding sequence is TGTGCCAGCTCACCGGGACAGGGGGCCTCGAACACTGAAGCTTTCTTT. V and J are TRBV18 and TRBJ1-1; 12 positions match TRBD1. Unmatched junction bases numbered 3, after V lost 3 bases and J lost 1 base. CDR3 length: 16 amino acids. The germline V gene has CDR1 KGHSH and CDR2 LQKENI.

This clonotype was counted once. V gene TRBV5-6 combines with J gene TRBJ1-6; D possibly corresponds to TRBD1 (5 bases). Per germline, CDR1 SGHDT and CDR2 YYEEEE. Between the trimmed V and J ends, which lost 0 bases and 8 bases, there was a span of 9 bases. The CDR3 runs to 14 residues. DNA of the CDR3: TGTGCCAGCAGCTTGGGACAGTTGGATTCACCCCTCCACTTT. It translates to CASSLGQLDSPLHF.

The CDR3 reads CASSSSAGTGQETQYF. The DNA for the CDR3 is TGTGCCAGCAGCTCCAGCGCTGGGACGGGACAAGAGACCCAGTACTTC. The rearrangement joins TRBV7-9 to TRBJ2-5; either TRBD1 or TRBD2 may fit D (5 bases each). The V end lost 4 bases, the J end lost 2 bases, and 17 bases lay between the germline ends. Looked up from germline, CDR1 is SEHNR and CDR2 is FQNEAQ (reference sequence). There are 16 residues in the CDR3.

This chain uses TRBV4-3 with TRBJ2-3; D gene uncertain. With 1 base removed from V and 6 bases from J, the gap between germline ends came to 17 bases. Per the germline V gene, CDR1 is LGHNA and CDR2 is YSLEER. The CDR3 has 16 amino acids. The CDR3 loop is CASSQGNAGLRDTQYF. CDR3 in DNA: TGCGCCAGCAGCCAAGGTAACGCCGGCTTAAGGGATACGCAGTATTTT.

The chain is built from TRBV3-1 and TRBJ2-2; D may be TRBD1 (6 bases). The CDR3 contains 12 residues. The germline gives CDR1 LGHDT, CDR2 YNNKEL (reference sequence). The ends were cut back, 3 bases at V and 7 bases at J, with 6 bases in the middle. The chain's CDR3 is CASSQGHGELFF. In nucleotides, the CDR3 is TGTGCCAGCAGCCAGGGACACGGGGAGCTGTTTTTT. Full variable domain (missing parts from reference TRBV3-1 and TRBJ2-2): DTAVSQTPKYLVTQMGNDKSIKCEQNLGHDTMYWYKQDSKKFLKIMFSYNNKELIINETVPNRFSPKSPDKAHLNLHINSLELGDSAVYFCASSQGHGELFFGEGSRLTVL.

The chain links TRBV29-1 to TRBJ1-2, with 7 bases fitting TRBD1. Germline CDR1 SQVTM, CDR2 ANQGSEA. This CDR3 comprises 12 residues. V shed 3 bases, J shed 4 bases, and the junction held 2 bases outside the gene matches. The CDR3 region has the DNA TGCAGCGTTGAGCCAGGGGGCTATGGCTACACCTTC. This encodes CSVEPGGYGYTF.

CDR3 sequence (DNA): TGCAGCGTTACCAGGGGACGCGACCGTGAAGCTTTCTTT. The encoded protein is CSVTRGRDREAFF. This chain connects TRBV29-1 to TRBJ1-1, with D perhaps TRBD1 (6 bases). The CDR3 consists of 13 residues. V shed 5 bases and J shed 7 bases, with 17 bases lying between them. Germline V gives CDR1 SQVTM, CDR2 ANQGSEA.

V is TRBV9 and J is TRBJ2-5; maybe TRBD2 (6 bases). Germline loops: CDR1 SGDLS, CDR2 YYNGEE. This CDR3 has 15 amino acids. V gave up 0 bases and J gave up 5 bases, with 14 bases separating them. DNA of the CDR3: TGTGCCAGCAGCGTAGCGGGCGGGAACGTGGAGACCCAGTACTTC. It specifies CASSVAGGNVETQYF.

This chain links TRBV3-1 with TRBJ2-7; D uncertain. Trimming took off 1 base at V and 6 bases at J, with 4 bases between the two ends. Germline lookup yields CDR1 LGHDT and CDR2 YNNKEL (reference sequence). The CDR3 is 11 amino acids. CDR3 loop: CASSQGVEQYF. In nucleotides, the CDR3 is TGTGCCAGCAGCCAAGGGGTCGAGCAGTACTTC.